This TCR beta chain was documented in a study of OX40 agonist ivuxolimab in advanced cancers. Across the whole study: Patients took ivuxolimab, an agonistic anti-OX40 (CD134) antibody. Patients with hepatocellular carcinoma, melanoma, renal cell or head and neck cancer made up the dose-escalation patients. Three patients, one with hepatocellular carcinoma and two with cutaneous melanoma, responded partially.

The V segment lost 5 bases and the J segment 3 bases; nucleotides outside the gene matches: 8. CDR1 is SGHRS and CDR2 is YFSETQ in the germline V gene. This CDR3 comprises 15 residues. Method: immunoSEQ multiplex PCR; TCRdb's copy keeps in-frame clones and lacks some. In the table there are around 80,000 clones, roughly nine tenths of which are singletons. The material was CD4+ or CD8+ T cells sorted from blood, obtained in a trial of the OX40 agonist ivuxolimab. This rearrangement joins TRBV5-1 to TRBJ2-1, with 7 bases lining up with TRBD1. This clonotype originated in an adult with an advanced solid tumor such as melanoma, head and neck, liver or kidney cancer. CDR3 sequence reads: CASSKSGQFYNEQFF. The CDR3 DNA is TGCGCCAGCAGTAAATCGGGACAGTTCTACAATGAGCAGTTCTTC.